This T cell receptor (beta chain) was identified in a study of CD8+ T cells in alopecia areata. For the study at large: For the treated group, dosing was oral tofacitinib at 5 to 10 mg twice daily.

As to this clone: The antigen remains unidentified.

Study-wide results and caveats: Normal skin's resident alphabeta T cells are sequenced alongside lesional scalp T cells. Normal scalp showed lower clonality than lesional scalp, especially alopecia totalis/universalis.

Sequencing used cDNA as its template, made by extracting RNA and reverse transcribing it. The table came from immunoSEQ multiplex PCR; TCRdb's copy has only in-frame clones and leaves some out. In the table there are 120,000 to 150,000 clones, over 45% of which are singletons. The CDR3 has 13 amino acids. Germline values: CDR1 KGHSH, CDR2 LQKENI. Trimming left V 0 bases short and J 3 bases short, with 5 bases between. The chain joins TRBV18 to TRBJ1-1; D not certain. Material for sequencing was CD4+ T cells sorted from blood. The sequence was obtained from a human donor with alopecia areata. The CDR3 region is CASSPPADTEAFF. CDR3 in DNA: TGTGCCAGCTCACCACCGGCGGACACTGAAGCTTTCTTT.